The subject of this entry is one TCR beta chain. The data derive from a study of blood T cell repertoires in COVID-19. The ends lost 3 bases at V and 4 bases at J; junction bases unmatched: 4. Germline CDR1 is ENHRY and CDR2 is SYGVKD. The CDR3 has 14 residues. As processed by the authors: How many nucleated cells were present was estimated from reference gene primer amplification. Produced via immunoSEQ multiplex PCR; TCRdb's table is partial and in-frame only. D and trimming were read from the DNA, whereas the V and J calls and clone size are those reported in that table. The sample has about 76,000 clones; about nine tenths are singletons.

The TCR comes from a woman aged 80 or over with active or convalescent COVID-19. The sample was peripheral blood. This chain uses TRBV10-3 with TRBJ2-7, with 9 bases that match TRBD1. CDR3 sequence (DNA): TGTGCCATCAGTGAAGGGACAGGGAGATACGAGCAGTACTTC. The encoded protein is CAISEGTGRYEQYF.